These 26 T cell receptor beta chains originate from one sample sequenced in a study of shared clonotypes between healthy human individuals. Sequencing used immunoSEQ multiplex PCR; TCRdb keeps in-frame clones, though not all of them. The sample lists 1.4 million to 1.5 million clones, roughly 96% occurring once. Sequencing used naive CD4+ T cells sorted from blood. Subset defined: CD45RA+ positively selected. All receptors derive from a man between 25 and 39 years old in good health.

As DNA, the CDR3 is TGTGCCAGCAGCTTGTTAACAGGCTCAGCTGGGGCCAACGTCCTGACTTTC. Residues: CASSLLTGSAGANVLTF. The chain couples TRBV7-9 to TRBJ2-6; a possible D gene is TRBD1 (5 bases). With 3 bases removed from V and 2 bases from J, the gap between germline ends came to 14 bases. The CDR3 length is 17 residues. Germline CDR1 SEHNR, CDR2 FQNEAQ (reference sequence).

The J gene is TRBJ1-1, the V gene TRBV14; D is unclear. The germline CDR1 and CDR2 sequences are SGHDN and FVKESK. Deletions cut 3 bases from V and 0 bases from J, with 8 bases between. The CDR3 extends over 14 amino acids. The CDR3 here is CASSQQGLNTEAFF. CDR3 nucleotide sequence: TGTGCCAGCAGCCAGCAAGGGCTGAACACTGAAGCTTTCTTT. Supplemented by reference TRBV14 and TRBJ1-1, the full variable domain reads EAGVTQFPSHSVIEKGQTVTLRCDPISGHDNLYWYRRVMGKEIKFLLHFVKESKQDESGMPNNRFLAERTGGTYSTLKVQPAELEDSGVYFCASSQQGLNTEAFFGQGTRLTVV.

The chain carries TRBV2 and TRBJ2-3, with TRBD1 matching 10 bases. The germline gives CDR1 SNHLY, CDR2 FYNNEI. V lost 5 bases and J lost 3; bases outside the gene matches: 5. The CDR3 has 15 residues. The DNA for the CDR3 is TGTGCCAGCAGTTACGGGACAGGGGTTACAGATACGCAGTATTTT. Its protein product is CASSYGTGVTDTQYF.

This rearrangement joins TRBV15 to TRBJ2-7; 7 nucleotides align to TRBD1. CDR3 length: 15 residues. Germline values: CDR1 LNHNV, CDR2 YYDKDF (reference sequence). V trimming: 0 bases; J trimming: 0 bases; junction bases outside the gene matches: 2. Here the CDR3 DNA reads TGTGCCACCAGCAGAGAACAGGGGAACTCCTACGAGCAGTACTTC. Translation: CATSREQGNSYEQYF.

The genes are TRBV10-1 and TRBJ2-1, with 10 nucleotides matching TRBD1. V was pared by 5 bases and J by 8 bases, with 12 bases of the junction left unmatched. CDR1 and CDR2 (germline): WNHNN, SYGVQD (reference sequence). The CDR3 runs to 16 residues. CDR3 sequence (DNA): TGCGCCAGCAGTTATGTCCGGGACAGGGGCCTTGATGAGCAGTTCTTC. This gives the protein CASSYVRDRGLDEQFF.

As concerns this clone: This sample also contains other DNA sequences that code for the same CDR3. V usage is TRBV2 and J usage is TRBJ2-7; 9 bases align to TRBD1. Per germline, CDR1 SNHLY and CDR2 FYNNEI. This CDR3 has 14 residues. J was trimmed by 1 base and V by 6 bases; bases with no gene match: 4. The CDR3 DNA follows: TGTGCCAGCAGCCGGGACAGGGATTCCTACGAGCAGTACTTC. It is translated as CASSRDRDSYEQYF.

The chain carries TRBV19 and TRBJ2-2; tentatively, D is TRBD2 (5 bases). In germline, CDR1 is LNHDA, CDR2 SQIVND (reference sequence). Trimming took 11 bases from V and 7 from J, leaving 14 bases between them. There are 12 residues in the CDR3. The CDR3 spells CAGGASGGELFF. In nucleotides, the CDR3 is TGTGCCGGAGGTGCGTCGGGCGGGGAGCTGTTTTTT. Complete variable domain (other parts from reference TRBV19 and TRBJ2-2): DGGITQSPKYLFRKEGQNVTLSCEQNLNHDAMYWYRQDPGQGLRLIYYSQIVNDFQKGDIAEGYSVSREKKESFPLTVTSAQKNPTAFYLCAGGASGGELFFGEGSRLTVL.

The chain employs TRBV4-2 and TRBJ2-1; D might be TRBD1 (7 bases). The V and J ends lost 2 bases and 4 bases respectively, with 18 bases between them. Germline CDR1 LGHNA, CDR2 YNFKEQ. This CDR3 comprises 17 residues. The chain's CDR3 is CASSQRGSQGGYNEQFF. As DNA, the CDR3 is TGTGCCAGCAGCCAAAGAGGGAGTCAGGGGGGATACAATGAGCAGTTCTTC.

CDR3 coding DNA: TGCGCCAGCAGCTTGGGTTTTAGCGGGAGGTACGAGCAGTACTTC. It translates to CASSLGFSGRYEQYF. V is TRBV5-1 and J is TRBJ2-7; 10 bases match TRBD2. The germline CDR1 and CDR2 sequences are SGHRS and YFSETQ. This CDR3 contains 15 residues. V gave up 0 bases and J gave up 4 bases; unmatched junction bases: 4.

The chain links TRBV28 to TRBJ1-2; 7 positions match TRBD1. Per the germline V gene, CDR1 is MDHEN and CDR2 is SYDVKM. CDR3 length equals 13 residues. With 6 bases clipped from V and 11 bases from J, the junction kept 12 bases outside the gene matches. The DNA for the CDR3 is TGTGCCAGCAGGGGAGGCTCGGGACAGCCATACACCTTC. This encodes CASRGGSGQPYTF.

The chain joins TRBV13 to TRBJ2-7; D is unclear. The length of the CDR3 is 13 residues. Trimming took off 1 base at V and 1 base at J, with 5 bases between the two ends. In germline, CDR1 is PRHDT, CDR2 FYEKMQ (reference sequence). In DNA, the CDR3 is TGTGCCAGCAGCTTAGTGTGGTCCTACGAGCAGTACTTC. It encodes CASSLVWSYEQYF.

The V call is TRBV7-9, the J call TRBJ1-5; D call uncertain. Looked up from germline, CDR1 is SEHNR and CDR2 is FQNEAQ (reference sequence). Trimming took off 0 bases at V and 0 bases at J, with 6 bases between the two ends. This CDR3 has 15 amino acids. This CDR3 reads CASSLAGYSNQPQHF. CDR3 nucleotide sequence: TGTGCCAGCAGCTTAGCCGGGTATAGCAATCAGCCCCAGCATTTT.

The chain carries TRBV30 and TRBJ2-5; TRBD2 matches 16 bases. CDR1 and CDR2 (germline): GTSNPN, SVGIG (reference sequence). The CDR3 loop spans 15 amino acids. The DNA of the CDR3 is TGTGCGACGGGACTAGCGGGAGGGCCGTCGGAGACCCAGTACTTC. The encoded protein is CATGLAGGPSETQYF.

The genes are TRBV2 and TRBJ2-7, with a weak D call TRBD2 (6 bases). V gave up 7 bases and J gave up 7 bases, with 11 bases separating them. Germline V gives CDR1 SNHLY, CDR2 FYNNEI. The CDR3 length is 11 residues. CDR3 residues: CASTPGREQYF. CDR3 sequence (DNA): TGTGCCAGCACCCCTGGGAGGGAGCAGTACTTC.

This chain joins TRBV27 and TRBJ2-3, with D possibly TRBD1 on 5 matching bases. Germline V gives CDR1 MNHEY, CDR2 SMNVEV (reference sequence). The CDR3 contains 18 residues. The V end was cut by 3 bases, the J end by 5 bases, with 24 bases between. CDR3 nucleotide sequence: TGTGCCAGCAGTTTCCTACGACAGTTCGACATTATCAAAGATACGCAGTATTTT. It translates to CASSFLRQFDIIKDTQYF.

The rearrangement joins TRBV7-9 to TRBJ2-6, with TRBD2 identical over 7 bases. The trim removed 5 bases at V and 2 bases at J, leaving 9 bases unmatched. This CDR3 region has 17 residues. Germline V gives CDR1 SEHNR, CDR2 FQNEAQ (reference sequence). This CDR3 reads CASSPVRGNAGANVLTF. DNA of the CDR3: TGTGCCAGCAGCCCCGTGCGGGGGAATGCTGGGGCCAACGTCCTGACTTTC. Filled out from reference TRBV7-9 and TRBJ2-6, the complete variable domain reads DTGVSQNPRHKITKRGQNVTFRCDPISEHNRLYWYRQTLGQGPEFLTYFQNEAQLEKSRLLSDRFSAERPKGSFSTLEIQRTEQGDSAMYLCASSPVRGNAGANVLTFGAGSRLTVL.

Turning to this clone: This specimen includes other DNA sequences encoding the same CDR3. The chain carries TRBV29-1 and TRBJ2-5; possibly TRBD1 for D (5 bases). With 4 bases removed from V and 4 bases from J, the gap between germline ends came to 10 bases. There are 12 residues in the CDR3. Germline values: CDR1 SQVTM, CDR2 ANQGSEA. This CDR3 reads CSVGQGGETQYF. The CDR3 bases are TGCAGCGTTGGGCAGGGTGGAGAGACCCAGTACTTC.

The J gene is TRBJ1-2, the V gene TRBV7-9, with no clear D. The V end was cut by 2 bases, the J end by 1 base, with 8 bases between. Germline CDR1 SEHNR, CDR2 FQNEAQ (reference sequence). The CDR3 has 14 amino acids. The CDR3 nucleotides are TGTGCCAGCAGCTTAAGCGGCAATAACTATGGCTACACCTTC. Translation gives CASSLSGNNYGYTF.

This chain joins TRBV28 and TRBJ1-4; no clear D gene. Germline V gene data show CDR1 as MDHEN and CDR2 as SYDVKM. V lost 6 bases to trimming and J lost 8 bases, with 13 bases between them. There are 13 residues in the CDR3. The CDR3 bases are TGTGCCAGCAGCCTCTCCGGGGAGGAAAAACTGTTTTTT. Translation gives CASSLSGEEKLFF.

This chain connects TRBV5-1 to TRBJ2-5; 10 bases match TRBD2. The CDR3 length is 16 residues. The J segment lost 5 bases and the V segment lost 1 base, leaving 8 bases of the junction unmatched. Germline CDR1 and CDR2: SGHRS and YFSETQ. The CDR3 DNA follows: TGCGCCAGCAGCTTGCTTCCTCTAGCGGGAGTGGAGACCCAGTACTTC. This translates into CASSLLPLAGVETQYF.

The rearrangement links TRBV7-2 to TRBJ1-5; D is undetermined. Germline V gene sequence: CDR1 SGHTA, CDR2 FQGNSA. V was shortened by 4 bases and J by 5 bases, with 15 bases between the two germline ends. The CDR3 consists of 15 residues. The CDR3 bases are TGTGCCAGCAGCTGGGAAGGAACGGATGATCAGCCCCAGCATTTT. Amino acid sequence: CASSWEGTDDQPQHF.

V gene TRBV10-1 combines with J gene TRBJ2-1, with 12 bases fitting TRBD2. Germline V gene data show CDR1 as WNHNN and CDR2 as SYGVQD (reference sequence). The J segment lost 10 bases and the V segment lost 4 bases, leaving 5 bases of the junction unmatched. This CDR3 is built from 14 residues. This chain's CDR3 is CASSGLAGASEQFF. The CDR3, as DNA: TGCGCCAGCAGTGGACTAGCGGGAGCGTCCGAGCAGTTCTTC.

V and J are TRBV11-2 and TRBJ1-2; D gene ambiguous. V was cut by 0 bases and J by 5 bases, with 10 bases left in between. Germline V CDR1 and CDR2: SGHAT, FQNNGV. The CDR3 is 14 amino acids. The CDR3 DNA follows: TGTGCCAGCAGCTTAGATTTATCGGTATATGGCTACACCTTC. Translated: CASSLDLSVYGYTF.

The chain couples TRBV30 to TRBJ1-2; D call uncertain. Looked up from germline, CDR1 is GTSNPN and CDR2 is SVGIG (reference sequence). The CDR3 extends over 12 amino acids. The germline V and J ends were trimmed by 0 bases and 6 bases, with 8 bases remaining between them. This CDR3 is CAWSVNKNGYTF. DNA for the CDR3: TGTGCCTGGAGTGTAAACAAGAATGGCTACACCTTC.

The rearrangement joins TRBV28 to TRBJ2-7, with D possibly matching TRBD1 (5 bases). The V gene lost 2 bases and the J gene lost 5 bases, with 16 bases spanning the gap. Germline V gives CDR1 MDHEN, CDR2 SYDVKM. This CDR3 region has 15 residues. The CDR3 region has the DNA TGTGCCAGCAGTTTAACCAGGGCCTGGTACCACGAGCAGTACTTC. Residues: CASSLTRAWYHEQYF.

The chain is built from TRBV7-2 and TRBJ2-7; 11 bases line up with TRBD2. CDR1 is SGHTA and CDR2 is FQGNSA in the germline V gene. The CDR3 is 16 residues long. The ends lost 5 bases at V and 7 bases at J; junction bases unmatched: 13. CDR3 in amino acids: CASSPPGLAVMGEQYF. The CDR3 DNA follows: TGTGCCAGCAGCCCACCGGGACTAGCGGTGATGGGGGAGCAGTACTTC.